The clone carrying this T cell receptor beta chain turned up a few times. The antigen remains unidentified. The sample comes from a study of regulatory T cells in long-lasting Graves disease. Broader study findings: Reduced TCR diversity was observed in persistent Graves' patients versus newly diagnosed patients.

Arm-PCR of CDR3 regions and iRepertoire HTBI primers were the basis on which TCR beta libraries were built. Each CDR3 protein gets one entry after TCRdb re-called the multiplex PCR reads with MiXCR. The table has under 700,000 distinct CDR3 sequences, about 16% seen once. Time point given: newly diagnosed GD, antithyroid drugs for less than 3 months. After RNA was extracted from PBMCs, the TCR library was made from it. The CDR3 has 13 residues. Germline V gene sequence: CDR1 SGDLS, CDR2 YYNGEE. Trimming removed 6 bases from V and 6 bases from J, with 15 bases in between. The sample also formed part of further work on T cells in Graves' hyperthyroidism and ophthalmopathy. As that study records: During a first-round RT-PCR of the TCR CDR3, the HTBI primer set was used.

The V gene is TRBV9, the J gene TRBJ1-1; D ambiguous. The sequencing used peripheral blood mononuclear cells (PBMCs), collected at new diagnosis, from a patient treated with antithyroid drugs. The sequence derives from a woman between 40 and 65 years old with Graves disease. CDR3 sequence: CASTPDGRAEAFF. The CDR3 nucleotides read TGTGCCAGCACCCCGGACGGGAGAGCTGAAGCTTTCTTT. The full variable domain, with the rest looked up from reference TRBV9 and TRBJ1-1, is DSGVTQTPKHLITATGQRVTLRCSPRSGDLSVYWYQQSLDQGLQFLIQYYNGEERAKGNILERFSAQQFPDLHSELNLSSLELGDSALYFCASTPDGRAEAFFGQGTRLTVV.